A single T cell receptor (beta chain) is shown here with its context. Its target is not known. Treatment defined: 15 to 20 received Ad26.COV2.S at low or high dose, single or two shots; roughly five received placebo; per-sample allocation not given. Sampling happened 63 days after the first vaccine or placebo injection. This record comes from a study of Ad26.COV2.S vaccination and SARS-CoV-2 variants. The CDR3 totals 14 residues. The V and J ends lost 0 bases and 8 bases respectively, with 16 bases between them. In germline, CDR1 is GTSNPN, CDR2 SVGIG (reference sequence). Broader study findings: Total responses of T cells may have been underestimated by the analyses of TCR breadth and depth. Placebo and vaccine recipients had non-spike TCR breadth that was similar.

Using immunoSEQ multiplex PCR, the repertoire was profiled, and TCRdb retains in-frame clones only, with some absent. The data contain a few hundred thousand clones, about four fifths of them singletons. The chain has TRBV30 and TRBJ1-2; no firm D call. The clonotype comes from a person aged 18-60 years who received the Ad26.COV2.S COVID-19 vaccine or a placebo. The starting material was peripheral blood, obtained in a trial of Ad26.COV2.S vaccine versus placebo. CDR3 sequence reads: CAWSVYTASDGYTF. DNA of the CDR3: TGTGCCTGGAGTGTATATACGGCCAGCGACGGCTACACCTTC.